One and the same sample provided the 26 T cell receptor beta chains below, sequenced in a study of T-cell memory formation after mild COVID-19. One entry per CDR3 protein, called by TCRdb with MiXCR from the 5' RACE reads. This sample has 250,000 to 350,000 distinct CDR3 sequences, with 15% to 20% found just once. The specimen sequenced was PBMCs or a T cell subset sorted from them (not recorded which). The receptor set was obtained from a man between 18 and 29 years old who had mild COVID-19 (a few samples of this study predate the infection). Cell type and time point are not known.

The chain joins TRBV7-2 to TRBJ2-1; 9 positions agree with TRBD2. Per the germline V gene, CDR1 is SGHTA and CDR2 is FQGNSA. V shed 5 bases, J shed 3 bases, and the junction held 8 bases outside the gene matches. This CDR3 has 16 amino acids. The CDR3 sequence is CASSAGGSGGYNEQFF. CDR3 DNA sequence: TGTGCCAGCAGCGCAGGGGGTAGCGGGGGCTACAATGAGCAGTTCTTC.

The rearrangement uses TRBV6-6 and TRBJ1-3; D possibly corresponds to TRBD1 (6 bases). The CDR3 is 15 amino acids. Trimming took 6 bases from V and 4 from J, leaving 16 bases between them. Germline CDR1 is MNHNY and CDR2 is SVGAGI (reference sequence). The CDR3, as DNA: TGTGCCAGCAGGCCACAGGGAGTACTAGGAAACACCATATATTTT. Protein: CASRPQGVLGNTIYF.

This clonotype was counted only a few times. The chain employs TRBV29-1 and TRBJ2-2, with 7 bases identical to TRBD1. V was clipped by 6 bases and J by 8 bases; unmatched bases: 9. CDR3 size: 13 residues. CDR1 and CDR2 (germline): SQVTM, ANQGSEA. CDR3 sequence: CSVSTTGTGELFF. CDR3 nucleotide sequence: TGCAGCGTCTCGACGACAGGGACGGGGGAGCTGTTTTTT.

The V and J genes are TRBV25-1 and TRBJ2-2; tentative D call: TRBD1 (6 bases). V shed 6 bases and J shed 7 bases, with 12 bases lying between them. Germline CDR1 is MGHDK and CDR2 is SYGVNS. The CDR3 contains 13 residues. The CDR3 coding sequence is TGTGCCAGCAGGGAAATGGGACACGGGGAGCTGTTTTTT. Residues: CASREMGHGELFF.

In its sample, this clonotype was seen a few times. The chain uses TRBV7-9 and TRBJ2-1; the D call may be TRBD1 or TRBD2 (5 bases each). Trimming removed 5 bases at V and 15 bases at J, with 17 bases between. Germline CDR1 SEHNR, CDR2 FQNEAQ (reference sequence). The CDR3 has 12 amino acids. The CDR3 region is CASSLGAPRRFF. As DNA, the CDR3 is TGTGCCAGCAGCCTCGGGGCCCCCCGGCGGTTCTTC.

This clonotype was seen only a few times. The chain carries TRBV7-9 and TRBJ1-3, with D uncertain. CDR3 size: 16 residues. Germline values: CDR1 SEHNR, CDR2 FQNEAQ (reference sequence). The V end lost 4 bases, the J end lost 0 bases, and 13 bases lay between the germline ends. The CDR3 is CASSSPRLYSGNTIYF. The CDR3 DNA sequence: TGTGCCAGCAGCTCCCCGCGATTATACTCTGGAAACACCATATATTTT.

The chain combines TRBV7-6 with TRBJ2-7, with 9 nucleotides matching TRBD1. The germline V gene has CDR1 SGHVS and CDR2 FNYEAQ. The CDR3 has 15 amino acids. J gave up 2 bases and V 3 bases, and 5 bases lay outside the gene matches. The CDR3 loop is CASSFGGQGTYEQYF. The CDR3 DNA is TGTGCCAGCAGCTTTGGTGGACAGGGGACCTACGAGCAGTACTTC. Supplemented by reference TRBV7-6 and TRBJ2-7, the full variable domain reads GAGVSQSPRYKVTKRGQDVALRCDPISGHVSLYWYRQALGQGPEFLTYFNYEAQQDKSGLPNDRFSAERPEGSISTLTIQRTEQRDSAMYRCASSFGGQGTYEQYFGPGTRLTVT.

This clonotype was observed a handful of times. The genes are TRBV9 and TRBJ2-3; D is perhaps TRBD2 (5 bases). The CDR3 has 15 residues. V was shortened by 2 bases and J by 6 bases, with 16 bases between the two germline ends. CDR1 is SGDLS, CDR2 YYNGEE, per germline. CDR3 bases: TGTGCCAGCAGCGTTTCGGGAAGAACCACTGATACGCAGTATTTT. Protein: CASSVSGRTTDTQYF.

The chain uses TRBV3-1 and TRBJ2-5; 7 bases are a match to TRBD2. The CDR3 contains 17 residues. The J segment lost 5 bases and the V segment lost 8 bases, leaving 20 bases of the junction unmatched. Germline CDR1 is LGHDT and CDR2 is YNNKEL (reference sequence). CDR3 DNA: TGTGCCAGCTCACCGGACCAGCGGGGAACCGATGGGGAGACCCAGTACTTC. It translates to CASSPDQRGTDGETQYF.

This clonotype occurred a few times. The J gene is TRBJ2-3, the V gene TRBV7-3; D unclear. The CDR3 runs 14 residues. V lost 3 bases, J lost 4 bases, and 11 bases lay in between. Germline V gives CDR1 SGHTA, CDR2 FQGTGA. For the CDR3, the DNA is TGTGCCAGCAGCTTGGACGGAAATTCAGATACGCAGTATTTT. Its protein is CASSLDGNSDTQYF. Using reference TRBV7-3 and TRBJ2-3 for the parts outside the CDR3, the full variable domain is GAGVSQTPSNKVTEKGKYVELRCDPISGHTALYWYRQSLGQGPEFLIYFQGTGAADDSGLPNDRFFAVRPEGSVSTLKIQRTERGDSAVYLCASSLDGNSDTQYFGPGTRLTVL.

The V call is TRBV6-2 or TRBV6-3, the J call TRBJ2-3, with D tentatively TRBD2 (5 bases). The length of the CDR3 is 13 residues. V was clipped by 0 bases and J by 4 bases, with 5 bases between them. Germline assignment: CDR1 MNHEY and CDR2 SVGEGT. CDR3 sequence reads: CASSYSGADTQYF. In DNA form, the CDR3 reads TGTGCCAGCAGTTACTCCGGGGCAGATACGCAGTATTTT.

This clonotype appeared a few times. The chain carries TRBV12-3 or TRBV12-4 and TRBJ2-4, with 7 bases aligning to TRBD1. The CDR3 is 12 residues long. V gave up 5 bases and J gave up 12 bases; unmatched junction bases: 7. CDR3 loop: CASSPGTAHQYF. The DNA for the CDR3 is TGTGCCAGCAGTCCCGGGACAGCTCATCAGTACTTC.

This clonotype has more than one count but fewer than ten. The chain couples TRBV4-1 to TRBJ1-1; 8 nucleotides align to TRBD1. The CDR3 loop spans 15 amino acids. Germline trimming cut 2 bases from V and 1 base from J; bases unmatched to any gene: 3. Germline loops: CDR1 MGHRA, CDR2 YSYEKL. CDR3 loop: CASSQRTGRNTEAFF. The CDR3 DNA sequence: TGCGCCAGCAGCCAACGGACAGGGAGGAACACTGAAGCTTTCTTT.

The V and J genes are TRBV4-1 and TRBJ2-6; D remains unclear. The CDR3 extends over 13 amino acids. Per the germline V gene, CDR1 is MGHRA and CDR2 is YSYEKL. Trimming removed 0 bases from V and 13 bases from J, with 10 bases in between. CDR3 sequence (DNA): TGCGCCAGCAGCCAAGAACCGCACCGGGTCCTGACTTTC. Translation gives CASSQEPHRVLTF.

This sequence joins TRBV3-1 and TRBJ1-2; no reliable D call. Trimming took off 3 bases at V and 7 bases at J, with 12 bases between the two ends. CDR1 is LGHDT, CDR2 YNNKEL, per germline (reference sequence). The CDR3 totals 13 residues. CDR3 DNA: TGTGCCAGCAGCCAGGGTTCCTATGCTGGCTACACCTTC. This gives the protein CASSQGSYAGYTF.

V and J are TRBV5-1 and TRBJ2-7, with D perhaps matching TRBD2 (5 bases). The CDR3 totals 14 residues. Germline-derived CDR1 and CDR2 are SGHRS and YFSETQ. V was clipped by 0 bases and J by 5 bases, with 12 bases between them. CDR3 sequence reads: CASSLAGLYDEQYF. CDR3 in DNA: TGCGCCAGCAGCTTGGCCGGACTCTATGACGAGCAGTACTTC.

With regard to this clonotype: One base away lies a much larger clone, so this may be a sequencing read error. The rearrangement joins TRBV5-1 to TRBJ2-1; D not resolved. Deletions cut 3 bases from V and 8 bases from J, with 12 bases between. Germline CDR1 reads SGHRS; CDR2 reads YFSETQ. CDR3 length: 13 amino acids. In DNA, the CDR3 is TGCGCCAGCAGCTCTACAGAGGTCTATGAGCAGTTCTTC. It codes for CASSSTEVYEQFF. Variable domain in full (rest from reference TRBV5-1 and TRBJ2-1): KAGVTQTPRYLIKTRGQQVTLSCSPISGHRSVSWYQQTPGQGLQFLFEYFSETQRNKGNFPGRFSGRQFSNSRSEMNVSTLELGDSALYLCASSSTEVYEQFFGPGTRLTVL.

This clonotype was counted many times. The junction shows a germline mismatch at one end, possibly a read error. The chain has TRBV6-5 and TRBJ1-1; the D gene is possibly TRBD1 (5 bases). Germline V gene lookup returns CDR1 MNHEY and CDR2 SVGAGI. The length of the CDR3 is 14 residues. CDR3 sequence reads: CASSSPGVKTEAFF. CDR3 nucleotides: TGTGCCAGCAGTTCCCCGGGGGTGAAGACTGAAGCTTTCTTT.

To note about this clonotype: Possible read error: a much larger clone is one base away. The chain carries TRBV7-2 and TRBJ1-2, with D tentatively TRBD1 (5 bases). Germline V gene lookup returns CDR1 SGHTA and CDR2 FQGNSA. Trimming took 3 bases from V and 8 from J, leaving 10 bases between them. The CDR3 has 12 residues. The CDR3 reads CASSFAGEGYTF. The CDR3 bases are TGTGCCAGCAGCTTCGCGGGGGAAGGCTACACCTTC. Based on the CDR3 plus reference TRBV7-2 and TRBJ1-2, the full variable domain is GAGVSQSPSNKVTEKGKDVELRCDPISGHTALYWYRQSLGQGLEFLIYFQGNSAPDKSGLPSDRFSAERTGGSVSTLTIQRTQQEDSAVYLCASSFAGEGYTFGSGTRLTVV.

This clonotype was seen repeatedly, ten times or more. The rearrangement joins TRBV4-2 to TRBJ2-3; tentative D call: TRBD2 (6 bases). V lost 2 bases, J lost 6 bases, and 6 bases lay in between. Germline CDR1 is LGHNA and CDR2 is YNFKEQ. CDR3 length: 12 residues. CDR3 in DNA: TGTGCCAGCAGCCAACTAGCGGATACGCAGTATTTT. Translated, it gives CASSQLADTQYF.

This chain joins TRBV7-8 and TRBJ1-6, with TRBD1 as a possible D gene (5 bases). Trimming cost V 2 bases and J 7 bases, with 15 bases left between them. Germline loops: CDR1 SGHVS, CDR2 FQNEAQ. The CDR3 contains 16 residues. For the CDR3, the DNA is TGTGCCAGCAGCTTAAGCCCGGGACCGCGGAATTCACCCCTCCACTTT. This translates into CASSLSPGPRNSPLHF. The whole variable domain, remainder taken from reference TRBV7-8 and TRBJ1-6, is GAGVSQSPRYKVAKRGQDVALRCDPISGHVSLFWYQQALGQGPEFLTYFQNEAQLDKSGLPSDRFFAERPEGSVSTLKIQRTQQEDSAVYLCASSLSPGPRNSPLHFGNGTRLTVT.

This clonotype was detected a few times. This chain connects TRBV18 to TRBJ2-3; the D gene could be TRBD1 or TRBD2 (5 bases each). From germline, CDR1 is KGHSH and CDR2 LQKENI. The CDR3 is made up of 14 amino acids. Trimming took 3 bases from V and 2 from J, leaving 9 bases between them. CDR3 sequence reads: CASSPGTVTDTQYF. CDR3 sequence (DNA): TGTGCCAGCTCACCGGGGACGGTCACAGATACGCAGTATTTT.

The chain uses TRBV7-2 and TRBJ2-6, with no clear D. Germline V lookup: CDR1 SGHTA, CDR2 FQGNSA. CDR3 length: 16 residues. Trimming pared 7 bases from V and 1 base from J, leaving 14 bases between. The CDR3 bases are TGTGCCAGCACTTTTTGGATAGGGTCTGGGGCCAACGTCCTGACTTTC. Translating it yields CASTFWIGSGANVLTF.

This clonotype was seen a few times. Here the CDR3 DNA reads TGTGCCAGCAGCTCTCGACAGGGCTCACCGTCTTTCTTT. Protein product: CASSSRQGSPSFF. The gene calls are TRBV11-2 and TRBJ1-1; 7 positions agree with TRBD1. The V and J ends lost 4 bases and 12 bases, in that order; junction bases with no gene match: 11. CDR1 and CDR2 (germline): SGHAT, FQNNGV. The CDR3 is made up of 13 amino acids.

This clonotype was seen only a few times. V and J are TRBV12-3 or TRBV12-4 and TRBJ2-3, with D uncertain. The CDR3 runs 13 residues. V was shortened by 4 bases and J by 4 bases, with 9 bases between the two germline ends. The chain's CDR3 is CASSSDASDTQYF. CDR3 sequence (DNA): TGTGCCAGCAGTTCTGATGCATCAGATACGCAGTATTTT.

The chain is built from TRBV7-2 and TRBJ2-5, with D hard to call. Trimming stripped 1 base from V and 7 bases from J, with 10 bases between. Germline V gene data show CDR1 as SGHTA and CDR2 as FQGNSA. The CDR3 spans 13 residues. CDR3: CASSLEGWGTQYF. The DNA of the CDR3 is TGTGCCAGCAGCTTAGAGGGCTGGGGGACCCAGTACTTC.